A selection of T cell receptor beta chains follows, all from one sample in a study of blood T cells in healthy people across ages. In TCRdb, the 5' RACE reads were re-called with MiXCR into one record per CDR3 protein. The data show approximately 1,700,000 distinct CDR3 sequences, with about 39% seen just once and roughly 23% held by the top ten. Sequencing input: blood. These receptors were obtained from a human donor in good health. The CDR3 runs from the conserved cysteine through the conserved F or W. D genes are given only for firm matches. Clone size is shown for a subset of rows, as once, few, many or a class of expanded clone.

d_call,clone_size,j_call,v_call,cdr3_nt,cdr3_aa
NA,NA,TRBJ1-5,TRBV5-5,TGTGCCAGCAGCTTCCTGTCAGGGGTGGGCCAGCCCCAGCATTTT,CASSFLSGVGQPQHF
NA,once,TRBJ1-2,TRBV28,TGTGCCAGCAGTTTCGAGACGGCCTACGGCTGCACCTTC,CASSFETAYGCTF
NA,NA,TRBJ1-1,TRBV7-9,TGTGCCAGCAGCCGGGGGGTAGGGAAGAACACTGAAGCTTTCTTT,CASSRGVGKNTEAFF
TRBD1,NA,TRBJ2-7,TRBV5-6,TGTGCCAGCAGCTTCCAATTGAGGGACAGCTACGAGCAGTACTTC,CASSFQLRDSYEQYF
TRBD1,few,TRBJ2-6,TRBV7-8,TGTGCCAGCAGCACAACCGGGACAGGCTCAATAAAATGGTCGTCCTCTGGGGCCAACGTCCTGACTTTC,CASSTTGTGSIKWSSSGANVLTF
NA,NA,TRBJ2-5,TRBV9,TGTGCCAGCAGCGTAGGCAGCTTTGGAGAGACCCAGTACTTC,CASSVGSFGETQYF
NA,few,TRBJ1-3,TRBV5-4,TGTGCCAGCAGCTTGGACCTTACTGGAAACACCATATATTTT,CASSLDLTGNTIYF
TRBD1,NA,TRBJ1-1,TRBV6-2/TRBV6-3,TGTGCCAGCTATAACAAACCTCCCGGACAGGGAGGAACTGAAGCTTTCTTT,CASYNKPPGQGGTEAFF
NA,NA,TRBJ2-7,TRBV6-1,TGTGCCAGCAGTGTAGCCGGGGGACTCTCCTACGAGCAGTACTTC,CASSVAGGLSYEQYF
NA,few,TRBJ2-7,TRBV18,TGTGCCAGCTCATATCCAGGGGCCTACGAGCAGTACTTC,CASSYPGAYEQYF
TRBD2,many,TRBJ2-3,TRBV6-5,TGTGCCAGCAGCCAGACTAGCGGGGGGTACGATACGCAGTATTTT,CASSQTSGGYDTQYF
NA,NA,TRBJ1-5,TRBV7-8,TGTGCCAGCAGCTTAGGGTCGGCAGCTAGCAATCAGCCCCAGCATTTT,CASSLGSAASNQPQHF
NA,NA,TRBJ2-5,TRBV20-1,TGCAGTGCTAGTACACGACAGGGAGGTTTGGAGACCCGGTACTTC,CSASTRQGGLETRYF
TRBD1,once,TRBJ1-4,TRBV7-9,TGTGCCAGCAGCTTAACCGGACAGGGGCATGAAAAACTGTTTTTT,CASSLTGQGHEKLFF
NA,NA,TRBJ2-3,TRBV6-2/TRBV6-3,TGTGCCAGCAGTTACGTGAGCGCAACAGATACGCAGTATTTT,CASSYVSATDTQYF
NA,few,TRBJ2-1,TRBV4-3,TGCGCCAGCAGCCCTAAAGGCGTGGGGGAGCAGTTCTTC,CASSPKGVGEQFF
NA,NA,TRBJ2-6,TRBV5-1,TGCGCCAGCAGCTTTTGGGGGCAGAACTCTGGGGCCAACGTCCTGACTTTC,CASSFWGQNSGANVLTF
NA,NA,TRBJ2-1,TRBV2,TGTGCCAGTGGAAGGGAGGTCAATGAGCAGTTCTTC,CASGREVNEQFF
NA,NA,TRBJ2-2,TRBV4-3,TGCGCCAGCAGCCAAGAAGGGGGGTTTGGCGGGGAGCTGTTTTTT,CASSQEGGFGGELFF
NA,NA,TRBJ2-3,TRBV4-3,TGCGCCAGCAGCCAAGATCAGCGGACCACAGATACGCAGTATTTT,CASSQDQRTTDTQYF
NA,NA,TRBJ1-1,TRBV7-3,TGTGCCAGCAGCTTAACTATTGGGACTTCTGAAGCTTTCTTT,CASSLTIGTSEAFF
NA,few,TRBJ1-2,TRBV4-3,TGCGCCAGCAGCCAAGATCAAGGGGCCACGTCTAACTATGGCTACACCTTC,CASSQDQGATSNYGYTF
NA,NA,TRBJ2-5,TRBV7-9,TGTGCCAGCAGCTTCCTTAACCATGGGGGGACCCAGTACTTC,CASSFLNHGGTQYF
NA,NA,TRBJ1-4,TRBV27,TGTGCCAGCAGTCATGGGCAGGGTATCTTGTCGTATGAAAAACTGTTTTTT,CASSHGQGILSYEKLFF
NA,NA,TRBJ2-7,TRBV6-5,TGTGCCAGCAGTTATACGGACCAGGGGTGGGAGCAGTACTTC,CASSYTDQGWEQYF
NA,NA,TRBJ1-4,TRBV3-1,TGTGCCAGCAGCCAATACGGGGAGGAAAAACTGTTTTTT,CASSQYGEEKLFF
NA,few,TRBJ2-5,TRBV2,TGTGCCAGCAGTGATAACGTAAAAGAGACCCAGTACTTC,CASSDNVKETQYF
TRBD2,few,TRBJ2-7,TRBV7-2,TGTGCCAGCAGCCACGCAGGAGCGGGGGCCTACGAGCAGTACTTC,CASSHAGAGAYEQYF
TRBD2,NA,TRBJ2-7,TRBV13,TGTGCCAGCAGCCCCCCGGGAGGGGCCTTCTACGAGCAGTACTTC,CASSPPGGAFYEQYF
NA,few,TRBJ2-5,TRBV18,TGTGCCAGCTCACCTCCCATCCGGGTTGAGGGAGAGACCCAGTACTTC,CASSPPIRVEGETQYF
TRBD1,NA,TRBJ2-4,TRBV4-2,TGTGCCAGCAGCCCGTTACAGGGGGCATGGGGCAAAAACATTCAGTACTTC,CASSPLQGAWGKNIQYF
NA,few,TRBJ2-7,TRBV2,TGTGCCAGCAGTGACAGGGGTTGGCACGAGCAGTACTTC,CASSDRGWHEQYF
NA,few,TRBJ1-2,TRBV29-1,TGCAGCGCCGAAACAGGGAAGAGCGGCTACACCTTC,CSAETGKSGYTF
TRBD1,NA,TRBJ2-1,TRBV7-9,TGTGCCAGCAGCCGGGACAGGGAGATCAATGAGCAGTTCTTC,CASSRDREINEQFF
NA,NA,TRBJ1-1,TRBV6-6,TGTGCCAGCAGTTACTCGGAGGGCCCGAACACTGAAGCTTTCTTT,CASSYSEGPNTEAFF
NA,once,TRBJ1-5,TRBV20-1,TGCAGTGCTGGGCTCAACCGAATTGGTAAGCCCCAGCATTTT,CSAGLNRIGKPQHF
NA,NA,TRBJ2-3,TRBV12-3/TRBV12-4,TGTGCCAGCAGAGTCCCTAGAGCAGATACGCAGTATTTT,CASRVPRADTQYF
TRBD1,NA,TRBJ1-4,TRBV7-8,TGTGCCAGCAGCGCGTACAGGGGATTGAGTGAAAAACTGTTTTTT,CASSAYRGLSEKLFF
NA,few,TRBJ2-5,TRBV6-2/TRBV6-3,TGTGCCAGCAGCCCCCCTTGGGGCGTGCAGGAGACCCAGTACTTC,CASSPPWGVQETQYF
TRBD1,NA,TRBJ2-5,TRBV20-1,TGCAGTGCTAGAGGGCTGGGACAGGGGGTGGTGACCCAGTACTTC,CSARGLGQGVVTQYF
NA,NA,TRBJ1-1,TRBV28,TGTGCCAGCACCCATAGAATTTTAGATTTAAGAGTTCCCACTGAAGCTTTCTTT,CASTHRILDLRVPTEAFF
NA,NA,TRBJ1-1,TRBV6-5,TGTGCCAGCAATTACTCAGGTGGTATACAGCTTGAAGCTTTCTTT,CASNYSGGIQLEAFF
NA,NA,TRBJ2-1,TRBV5-1,TGCGCCAGCAGCTTAGGCGCGTCAACCTACAATGAGCAGTTCTTC,CASSLGASTYNEQFF
NA,few,TRBJ2-3,TRBV5-1,TGCGCCAGCAGCTTGCGGGCAGCAGCAGATACGCAGTATTTT,CASSLRAAADTQYF